These 32 T cell receptor beta chains originate from one sample sequenced in a study of shared clonotypes between healthy human individuals. The method was immunoSEQ multiplex PCR; TCRdb's version includes in-frame clones alone and lacks a portion of them. The sample includes 550,000 to 850,000 clones, around two thirds of them seen just once. Sequenced input: memory CD4+ T cells sorted from blood. The subset is: CD45RA-negative fraction. These TCRs come from a woman aged 25-40 years in good health.

The chain carries TRBV4-1 and TRBJ2-1, with D tentatively TRBD2 (5 bases). CDR3 length: 18 residues. V was clipped by 3 bases and J by 4 bases, with 22 bases between them. Germline CDR1 and CDR2: MGHRA and YSYEKL. CDR3 in DNA: TGCGCCAGCAGCCACGGAAACTGGGCGGGTCCTGGTTACAATGAGCAGTTCTTC. Translation: CASSHGNWAGPGYNEQFF.

This clone was counted a few times. The chain carries TRBV11-2 and TRBJ1-2, with 9 bases matching TRBD1. Germline CDR1 reads SGHAT; CDR2 reads FQNNGV. The CDR3 loop spans 15 amino acids. The ends lost 1 base at V and 2 bases at J; junction bases unmatched: 2. The CDR3 coding sequence is TGTGCCAGCAGCTTAGCCGGGACAGGGAACTATGGCTACACCTTC. This encodes CASSLAGTGNYGYTF.

This rearrangement joins TRBV19 to TRBJ1-2; D gene ambiguous. CDR3 length equals 13 residues. V was clipped by 6 bases and J by 4 bases, with 12 bases between them. The germline V gene has CDR1 LNHDA and CDR2 SQIVND (reference sequence). The CDR3 sequence: CASSGRLTYGYTF. The CDR3 coding sequence is TGTGCCAGTAGCGGGAGACTAACCTATGGCTACACCTTC.

The V gene is TRBV27, the J gene TRBJ2-2, with 7 bases identical to TRBD2. Germline V gene sequence: CDR1 MNHEY, CDR2 SMNVEV (reference sequence). The V segment lost 5 bases and the J segment 4 bases; nucleotides outside the gene matches: 4. The CDR3 loop spans 14 amino acids. DNA of the CDR3: TGTGCCAGCAGTGGGGGGAGGGGCACCGGGGAGCTGTTTTTT. Protein sequence: CASSGGRGTGELFF.

The chain employs TRBV5-1 and TRBJ2-7; the D is unclear. Germline V lookup: CDR1 SGHRS, CDR2 YFSETQ. This CDR3 comprises 11 residues. Trimming took 5 bases from V and 7 from J, leaving 10 bases between them. CDR3 sequence (DNA): TGCGCCAGCAGAGTCCGTCGGGAGCAGTACTTC. Translated: CASRVRREQYF. Complete variable domain (other parts from reference TRBV5-1 and TRBJ2-7): KAGVTQTPRYLIKTRGQQVTLSCSPISGHRSVSWYQQTPGQGLQFLFEYFSETQRNKGNFPGRFSGRQFSNSRSEMNVSTLELGDSALYLCASRVRREQYFGPGTRLTVT.

The chain's CDR3 is CASSLGDRAITGELFF. The CDR3 DNA is TGTGCCAGCAGCTTGGGGGACAGGGCTATAACCGGGGAGCTGTTTTTT. This chain uses TRBV5-5 with TRBJ2-2; 9 nucleotides align to TRBD1. Germline V gene sequence: CDR1 SGHKS, CDR2 YYEKEE (reference sequence). Trimming at V came to 0 bases and at J to 5 bases, leaving 5 bases not matched to a gene. The CDR3 has 16 residues.

This clone has a single count. The rearrangement joins TRBV28 to TRBJ2-1; 14 nucleotides line up with TRBD2. The CDR3 totals 16 residues. Germline values: CDR1 MDHEN, CDR2 SYDVKM. V gave up 1 base and J gave up 9 bases; unmatched junction bases: 5. In DNA, the CDR3 is TGTGCCAGCAGTTTATTGGGACTAGCGGGAGACAGTGAGCAGTTCTTC. It encodes CASSLLGLAGDSEQFF.

This clone was picked up a small number of times. The V gene is TRBV6-1, the J gene TRBJ2-7, with 7 bases that match TRBD1. CDR1 is MNHNS and CDR2 is SASEGT in the germline V gene. This CDR3 is 18 amino acids long. V lost 0 bases to trimming and J lost 3 bases; unmatched junction nucleotides: 14. CDR3 sequence: CASSEAHGTVGLNYEQYF. DNA for the CDR3: TGTGCCAGCAGTGAAGCCCACGGGACAGTTGGCCTCAACTACGAGCAGTACTTC.

The rearrangement links TRBV27 to TRBJ1-2; D remains unclear. The V gene lost 4 bases and the J gene lost 8 bases, with 17 bases spanning the gap. CDR3 length: 14 amino acids. The V gene's germline CDR1 is MNHEY and CDR2 SMNVEV (reference sequence). The CDR3 DNA reads TGTGCCAGCAGTTCTTCCATGGGGATTGGGGGCTACACCTTC. The encoded protein is CASSSSMGIGGYTF.

This clone was seen a handful of times. The chain joins TRBV7-8 to TRBJ1-1; D perhaps matches TRBD1 (6 bases). The CDR3 length is 16 residues. V dropped 0 bases and J dropped 1 base, with 12 bases sitting between them. Germline V gene sequence: CDR1 SGHVS, CDR2 FQNEAQ. The CDR3 region is CASSLALAGENTEAFF. The CDR3, as DNA: TGTGCCAGCAGCTTAGCGCTGGCAGGGGAGAACACTGAAGCTTTCTTT.

The chain carries TRBV10-3 and TRBJ1-4; D unclear. CDR1 is ENHRY, CDR2 SYGVKD, per germline. Trimming cost V 5 bases and J 4 bases, with 14 bases left between them. This CDR3 has 15 amino acids. CDR3 nucleotides: TGTGCCATCAGTAAATTCGGGCAGAATAATGAAAAACTGTTTTTT. Amino acids: CAISKFGQNNEKLFF.

This clone has a count of ten or more. DNA for the CDR3: TGTGCCAGCAGTTTACTTCCCAGTTCCCCCCAGGGTGGCTACACCTTC. Translating it yields CASSLLPSSPQGGYTF. J is TRBJ1-2 and V is TRBV28; D might be TRBD1 (5 bases). The V and J ends lost 2 bases and 7 bases respectively, with 20 bases between them. This CDR3 comprises 16 residues. The germline V gene encodes CDR1 MDHEN and CDR2 SYDVKM.

This chain connects TRBV9 to TRBJ2-1, with D tentatively TRBD2 (7 bases). The CDR3 spans 15 residues. CDR1 and CDR2 from the germline V gene are SGDLS and YYNGEE. The ends were cut back, 5 bases at V and 7 bases at J, with 19 bases in the middle. This chain's CDR3 is CASSLGGHPGNEQFF. The DNA of the CDR3 is TGTGCCAGCAGTCTCGGGGGGCATCCCGGTAATGAGCAGTTCTTC.

V and J are TRBV5-1 and TRBJ2-4; 15 bases line up with TRBD2. With 3 bases clipped from V and 7 bases from J, the junction kept 5 bases outside the gene matches. From germline, CDR1 is SGHRS and CDR2 YFSETQ. The CDR3 is 16 residues long. The CDR3 region is CASSSGLAGGSNIQYF. The CDR3 DNA reads as TGCGCCAGCAGCTCCGGACTAGCGGGAGGGTCGAACATTCAGTACTTC.

The V and J genes are TRBV5-1 and TRBJ2-7; D may be TRBD2 (5 bases). This CDR3 has 15 residues. V gave up 4 bases and J gave up 5 bases, with 19 bases separating them. Germline V gene data show CDR1 as SGHRS and CDR2 as YFSETQ. CDR3 residues: CASSQGRNAGDEQYF. The CDR3 bases are TGCGCCAGCAGCCAAGGACGGAACGCGGGTGACGAGCAGTACTTC. The full variable domain, in which reference TRBV5-1 and TRBJ2-7 provide the parts outside the CDR3, is KAGVTQTPRYLIKTRGQQVTLSCSPISGHRSVSWYQQTPGQGLQFLFEYFSETQRNKGNFPGRFSGRQFSNSRSEMNVSTLELGDSALYLCASSQGRNAGDEQYFGPGTRLTVT.

This clone was recorded a few times. The chain joins TRBV16 to TRBJ1-5; no reliable D call. The germline V gene encodes CDR1 KGHSY and CDR2 FQNENV. Trimming took off 3 bases at V and 7 bases at J, with 13 bases between the two ends. The CDR3 length is 14 residues. The DNA of the CDR3 is TGTGCCAGCAGCCACGGAGATTATGGGCAGCCCCAGCATTTT. Its protein is CASSHGDYGQPQHF.

V usage is TRBV19 and J usage is TRBJ1-5; D remains unclear. Deletions cut 7 bases from V and 5 bases from J, with 12 bases between. Looked up from germline, CDR1 is LNHDA and CDR2 is SQIVND (reference sequence). The CDR3 has 13 residues. CDR3 in amino acids: CASTSLGDQPQHF. In DNA form, the CDR3 reads TGTGCCAGTACCTCATTAGGCGATCAGCCCCAGCATTTT.

V and J are TRBV7-2 and TRBJ2-3; D is perhaps TRBD2 (5 bases). The V end lost 5 bases, the J end lost 2 bases, and 11 bases lay between the germline ends. Germline V gene data show CDR1 as SGHTA and CDR2 as FQGNSA. This CDR3 is 14 amino acids long. CDR3 loop: CASSRRLHTDTQYF. Written as DNA, the CDR3 is TGTGCCAGCAGCCGTCGACTACACACAGATACGCAGTATTTT. The whole variable domain, remainder taken from reference TRBV7-2 and TRBJ2-3, is GAGVSQSPSNKVTEKGKDVELRCDPISGHTALYWYRQSLGQGLEFLIYFQGNSAPDKSGLPSDRFSAERTGGSVSTLTIQRTQQEDSAVYLCASSRRLHTDTQYFGPGTRLTVL.

The J gene is TRBJ1-2, the V gene TRBV19, with 10 bases fitting TRBD1. Trimming took 6 bases from V and 6 from J; bases not matched to a gene: 13. CDR1 LNHDA and CDR2 SQIVND come from the germline V gene (reference sequence). The CDR3 runs 16 residues. The CDR3 reads CASSVIGQGGRNGYTF. The DNA for the CDR3 is TGTGCCAGTAGCGTAATTGGACAGGGGGGTCGGAATGGCTACACCTTC.

This clone has only a few counts. The genes are TRBV7-8 and TRBJ2-7; TRBD2 aligns across 13 bases. The V gene end was trimmed by 5 bases and the J gene end by 3 bases; junction bases not matched to a gene: 10. The CDR3 runs 17 residues. CDR1 and CDR2 from the germline V gene are SGHVS and FQNEAQ. The CDR3 DNA is TGTGCCAGCAGCAGGACTAGCGGGAGAGGTCATGTCTACGAGCAGTACTTC. Translation: CASSRTSGRGHVYEQYF.

This chain joins TRBV18 and TRBJ1-1, with no clear D. Germline V gene data show CDR1 as KGHSH and CDR2 as LQKENI. CDR3 size: 14 residues. Trimming cost V 4 bases and J 4 bases, with 13 bases left between them. The CDR3 here is CASSLQAEGTEAFF. CDR3 in DNA: TGTGCCAGCTCACTGCAGGCTGAGGGCACTGAAGCTTTCTTT. The full variable domain, completed using reference TRBV18 and TRBJ1-1, is NAGVMQNPRHLVRRRGQEARLRCSPMKGHSHVYWYRQLPEEGLKFMVYLQKENIIDESGMPKERFSAEFPKEGPSILRIQQVVRGDSAAYFCASSLQAEGTEAFFGQGTRLTVV.

The chain carries TRBV6-5 and TRBJ2-2, with 8 bases lining up with TRBD2. This CDR3 contains 15 residues. V was clipped by 8 bases and J by 6 bases; unmatched bases: 11. CDR1 and CDR2 from the germline V gene are MNHEY and SVGAGI. CDR3 DNA: TGTGCCAGCCATATGGGGAGCGGGAGTTCCGGGGAGCTGTTTTTT. As protein: CASHMGSGSSGELFF.

This chain links TRBV20-1 with TRBJ1-1, with unresolved D. This CDR3 region has 11 residues. V lost 6 bases to trimming and J lost 3 bases, with 8 bases between them. From germline, CDR1 is DFQATT and CDR2 SNEGSKA (reference sequence). The CDR3 nucleotides read TGCAGTGCAATACGGGACACTGAAGCTTTCTTT. Its protein is CSAIRDTEAFF.

J is TRBJ2-7 and V is TRBV15; D unresolved. The CDR3 contains 16 residues. Trimming removed 4 bases at V and 5 bases at J, with 21 bases between. The germline CDR1 and CDR2 sequences are LNHNV and YYDKDF (reference sequence). The CDR3 DNA sequence: TGTGCCACCAGCACTACCCCGGGCCAGAGGCGGAACGAGCAGTACTTC. It is translated as CATSTTPGQRRNEQYF.

The chain couples TRBV18 to TRBJ1-1, with D hard to call. V was pared by 5 bases and J by 1 base, with 14 bases between. There are 15 residues in the CDR3. CDR1 is KGHSH, CDR2 LQKENI, per germline. CDR3 sequence (DNA): TGTGCCAGCTCAGGGGTACAGAGGCAGAACACTGAAGCTTTCTTT. Translating it yields CASSGVQRQNTEAFF. Filled out from reference TRBV18 and TRBJ1-1, the complete variable domain reads NAGVMQNPRHLVRRRGQEARLRCSPMKGHSHVYWYRQLPEEGLKFMVYLQKENIIDESGMPKERFSAEFPKEGPSILRIQQVVRGDSAAYFCASSGVQRQNTEAFFGQGTRLTVV.

The rearrangement links TRBV6-1 to TRBJ2-7; no reliable D call. This CDR3 region has 11 residues. Germline V gene data show CDR1 as MNHNS and CDR2 as SASEGT. Deletions cut 6 bases from V and 9 bases from J, with 12 bases between. The CDR3 protein is CASSERSLQYF. The CDR3 bases are TGTGCCAGCAGCGAAAGGTCGCTGCAGTACTTC.

The chain uses TRBV19 and TRBJ2-1; D not certain. V was trimmed by 0 bases and J by 12 bases, leaving 12 bases between them. The CDR3 has 13 amino acids. The germline V gene has CDR1 LNHDA and CDR2 SQIVND (reference sequence). CDR3 sequence reads: CASSIDFSMPQFF. CDR3 nucleotides: TGTGCCAGTAGTATAGACTTTTCCATGCCGCAGTTCTTC. Full variable domain (rest looked up from reference TRBV19 and TRBJ2-1): DGGITQSPKYLFRKEGQNVTLSCEQNLNHDAMYWYRQDPGQGLRLIYYSQIVNDFQKGDIAEGYSVSREKKESFPLTVTSAQKNPTAFYLCASSIDFSMPQFFGPGTRLTVL.

The chain uses TRBV15 and TRBJ2-5; D not resolved. Trimming took 1 base from V and 3 from J, leaving 6 bases between them. From germline, CDR1 is LNHNV and CDR2 YYDKDF (reference sequence). CDR3 size: 13 residues. The CDR3 here is CATSRGYEETQYF. CDR3 DNA: TGTGCCACCAGCAGAGGTTACGAAGAGACCCAGTACTTC.

This clone has just a few counts. The chain links TRBV11-3 to TRBJ2-6, with D hard to call. Between the trimmed V and J ends, which lost 8 bases and 0 bases, there was a span of 8 bases. Per the germline V gene, CDR1 is SGHNT and CDR2 is YENEEA. The CDR3 runs 14 residues. CDR3 nucleotides: TGTGCCAGCGGTCCCTCCTCTGGGGCCAACGTCCTGACTTTC. This codes for CASGPSSGANVLTF.

The chain links TRBV2 to TRBJ2-5; 7 nucleotides agree with TRBD2. The CDR3 has 17 amino acids. Losses at the gene ends were 7 bases for V and 2 bases for J; bases not matched to a gene: 16. In germline, CDR1 is SNHLY, CDR2 FYNNEI. CDR3 sequence reads: CASNDLTRASGQETQYF. CDR3 in DNA: TGTGCCAGCAACGATCTTACACGGGCTAGCGGACAAGAGACCCAGTACTTC.

Worth noting for this clone: Other nucleotide sequences in the sample specify the same CDR3. The CDR3 coding sequence is TGTGCCATCACTGGGACAGCCAACACTGAAGCTTTCTTT. This encodes CAITGTANTEAFF. The chain recombines TRBV10-3 with TRBJ1-1; 7 bases fit TRBD1. CDR1 is ENHRY, CDR2 SYGVKD, per germline. The CDR3 is 13 amino acids. With V trimmed by 7 bases and J by 2 bases, 4 bases remained unmatched.

The gene calls are TRBV11-1 and TRBJ2-2, with TRBD1 matching over 10 bases. Germline CDR1 and CDR2: SGHAT and FQDESV (reference sequence). The CDR3 loop spans 17 amino acids. Trimming at V came to 5 bases and at J to 6 bases, leaving 12 bases not matched to a gene. CDR3 bases: TGTGCCAGCAGCCCGCCTCCGGGACAGGGGCGACCCGGGGAGCTGTTTTTT. Translating gives CASSPPPGQGRPGELFF.